This TCR beta chain came from a study of T cells in Graves' hyperthyroidism and ophthalmopathy. Whole-study results and caveats: Classification by a 13 V-J model distinguished ophthalmopathy from stable hyperthyroidism. Most expanded thyroid clonotypes above 0.001 recurred in blood. The model foresaw ophthalmopathy a median about 6.1 months prior to onset.

On this clonotype: Its antigen remains unidentified.

Those patients with uncontrolled infection, other autoimmune disease, pregnancy or lactation were excluded. V dropped 1 base and J dropped 3; count of bases not matched to a gene: 6. The CDR3 contains 16 residues. Germline V gene lookup returns CDR1 KGHSH and CDR2 LQKENI. The CDR3 regions of TCR beta were amplified from RNA transcripts. Carried out on the TCR CDR3, a first-round RT-PCR used the HTBI primer set. TCRdb redid the calling of the multiplex PCR reads with MiXCR, one entry per CDR3 protein. This sample has hundreds of thousands of distinct CDR3 sequences, with 13% to 15% found just once. This sequence joins TRBV18 and TRBJ2-7, with 10 bases lining up with TRBD2. The TCR comes from a young woman with Graves' hyperthyroidism. The sequencing sample was made of blood. CDR3 sequence reads: CASSPRARTSGYEQYF. CDR3 nucleotide sequence: TGTGCCAGCTCACCACGCGCGCGGACTAGCGGCTACGAGCAGTACTTC. Combining the CDR3 with reference TRBV18 and TRBJ2-7 gives the whole variable domain NAGVMQNPRHLVRRRGQEARLRCSPMKGHSHVYWYRQLPEEGLKFMVYLQKENIIDESGMPKERFSAEFPKEGPSILRIQQVVRGDSAAYFCASSPRARTSGYEQYFGPGTRLTVT.